Listed below are T cell receptor beta chains from one sample, sequenced in a study of CD8 T cells in Susac syndrome. TCRdb re-called the immunoSEQ multiplex PCR reads through MiXCR, storing one row per CDR3 protein. This table holds roughly 200,000 distinct CDR3 sequences, roughly 94% found once. The sequenced sample consisted of CD4+ T cells from PBMCs. Receptors were obtained from a human donor in good health. Each CDR3 is given without its conserved first and last residue. D genes are given only for firm matches.

V gene	D gene	J gene	CDR3 protein
TRBV12-3/TRBV12-4	NA	TRBJ1-2	ASSDGDGYT
TRBV5-4	NA	TRBJ1-2	ASSVGWGLAYT
TRBV4-3	TRBD1	TRBJ2-1	ASSQQGVNNEQF
TRBV6-5	NA	TRBJ1-1	ASSYSYRNTEAF
TRBV12-3/TRBV12-4	NA	TRBJ2-7	ASSLGGTSYEQY
TRBV7-2	NA	TRBJ2-2	ASSPRWGNGELF
TRBV30	TRBD1	TRBJ2-1	AWSQTGTGSYNEQF
TRBV21-1	NA	TRBJ1-3	AFDREGCSGNTIY
TRBV3-1	NA	TRBJ2-7	ASTYIGEQY
TRBV4-1	NA	TRBJ2-3	ASSRGAGTDTQY
TRBV3-1	NA	TRBJ2-7	ASSPTGTGEYEQY
TRBV9	TRBD1	TRBJ1-5	ASSVGTGDTGNQPQH
TRBV23-1	NA	TRBJ1-2	ASSQSGPAPWGYT
TRBV29-1	TRBD1	TRBJ1-3	SGDSGGNTIY
TRBV7-2	NA	TRBJ2-7	ASSLATAYEQY
TRBV7-9	TRBD1	TRBJ2-1	ASSLRQGDSYNEQF
TRBV24-1	TRBD2	TRBJ2-1	ATSDPSGRGGNEQF
TRBV4-1	TRBD1	TRBJ2-7	ASSLAQGVGEQY
TRBV28	NA	TRBJ1-1	ASRLRELNTEAF
TRBV29-1	NA	TRBJ1-2	SARGQNGYT
TRBV20-1	TRBD1	TRBJ2-2	SAPGTGDLGELF
TRBV29-1	NA	TRBJ1-1	SVAVPSATEAF
TRBV5-1	NA	TRBJ1-4	ASSVTGTNEKLF
TRBV6-5	TRBD1	TRBJ1-2	ASSWDRTNYGYT
TRBV30	NA	TRBJ2-4	AWSGLVLNIQY
TRBV29-1	NA	TRBJ1-4	SVEGTGTNEKLF
TRBV3-1	TRBD1	TRBJ2-7	ACGRDSSYEQY
TRBV16	NA	TRBJ1-1	ASSQWRTSEAF
TRBV12-3/TRBV12-4	NA	TRBJ1-1	ASSSQSGVTEAF
TRBV29-1	NA	TRBJ2-7	SVAGDPTYEQY
TRBV27	NA	TRBJ1-5	ASSLTVPSNQPQH
TRBV29-1	TRBD1	TRBJ1-1	SVDQGAAEAF
TRBV18	NA	TRBJ1-5	ASSERREYGSNQPQH
TRBV28	NA	TRBJ1-5	ANQGSNQPQH
TRBV7-3	NA	TRBJ2-1	ASIIGPPEDEQF
TRBV4-1	TRBD1	TRBJ1-2	ASSQTGTDHYGYT
TRBV20-1	TRBD1	TRBJ1-5	SALSGQGPHQPQH
TRBV27	NA	TRBJ2-1	ASTLTRRSDEQF
TRBV20-1	NA	TRBJ2-1	SAPPGQYNEQF
TRBV24-1	TRBD2	TRBJ2-3	ATSGGGAVTDTQY
TRBV15	NA	TRBJ1-5	ATSRDQGSPQPQH
TRBV27	NA	TRBJ1-5	ASTTRGGSQPQH
TRBV7-2	TRBD2	TRBJ2-7	ASSSNLAGGYEQY
TRBV20-1	NA	TRBJ2-7	SARDIELREYEQY
TRBV24-1	TRBD1	TRBJ2-1	ATSDSGQGRYEQF
TRBV6-6	NA	TRBJ1-1	ASSPRTNTEAF
TRBV24-1	TRBD1	TRBJ2-2	ATADNGQGVTGELF
TRBV28	NA	TRBJ1-2	ASSSSSGGQPYGYT
TRBV20-1	NA	TRBJ1-2	SATTTQDYGYT